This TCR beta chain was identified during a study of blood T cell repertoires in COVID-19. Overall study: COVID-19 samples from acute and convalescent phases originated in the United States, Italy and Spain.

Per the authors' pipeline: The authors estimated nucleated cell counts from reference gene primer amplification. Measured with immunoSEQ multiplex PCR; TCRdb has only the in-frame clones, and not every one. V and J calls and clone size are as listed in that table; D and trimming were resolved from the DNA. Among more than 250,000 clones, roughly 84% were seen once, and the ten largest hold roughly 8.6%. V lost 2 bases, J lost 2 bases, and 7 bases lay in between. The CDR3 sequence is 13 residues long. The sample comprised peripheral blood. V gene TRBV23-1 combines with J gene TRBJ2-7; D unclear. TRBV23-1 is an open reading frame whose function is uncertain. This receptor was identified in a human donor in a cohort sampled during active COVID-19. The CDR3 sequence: CASSQGKTYEQYF. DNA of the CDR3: TGCGCCAGCAGTCAAGGCAAGACCTACGAGCAGTACTTC.